Below, 4 T cell receptor beta chains from the same sample are listed, as sequenced in a study of T cell repertoires in cytomegalovirus infection. Via MiXCR, TCRdb re-called the reads, giving one row per CDR3 protein. The sample consists of about 190,000 distinct CDR3 sequences, under 30% of them appearing once. Sequencing used PBMCs. These receptors were collected from a human donor in good health (CMV status not recorded). Some clones in this sample may be carry-over from other donors' samples.

Only a few counts were recorded for this clonotype. The rearrangement uses TRBV7-9 and TRBJ1-1, with no clear D. Germline loops: CDR1 SEHNR, CDR2 FQNEAQ (reference sequence). V was shortened by 5 bases and J by 5 bases, with 9 bases between the two germline ends. The CDR3 spans 12 residues. The CDR3 bases are TGTGCCAGCAGCCTGGACGGGACTGAAGCTTTCTTT. It specifies CASSLDGTEAFF.

This clonotype has more than one count but fewer than ten. The rearrangement joins TRBV20-1 to TRBJ1-2; D gene uncertain. Trimming shortened V by 3 bases and J by 4 bases, and 18 bases separated the two germline ends. Germline lookup yields CDR1 DFQATT and CDR2 SNEGSKA (reference sequence). The CDR3 is made up of 15 amino acids. The DNA of the CDR3 is TGCAGTGCTAGGTCGGGCAGGCCGGAGACCTATGGCTACACCTTC. Translated: CSARSGRPETYGYTF.

This rearrangement joins TRBV6-5 to TRBJ1-5, with 7 nucleotides matching TRBD1. The length of the CDR3 is 15 residues. V dropped 5 bases and J dropped 7; count of bases not matched to a gene: 11. Germline CDR1 and CDR2: MNHEY and SVGAGI. This CDR3 is CASSPTTGMTQPQHF. DNA for the CDR3: TGTGCCAGCAGTCCCACGACAGGGATGACCCAGCCCCAGCATTTT.

Concerning this clonotype: The CDR3 does not end in the conserved phenylalanine or tryptophan, so this is likely a read error. The J gene is TRBJ1-4, the V gene TRBV11-2; D is undetermined. Germline-derived CDR1 and CDR2 are SGHAT and FQNNGV. The CDR3 loop spans 15 amino acids. The CDR3 nucleotides read TGTGCCGGCAGCTCCACGGGCGGCGATAATGAAAAACTGTTTCTT. It translates to CAGSSTGGDNEKLFL.